The text below deals with one T cell receptor beta chain. As yet, its antigen is unknown. The data were obtained in a study of shared clonotypes between healthy human individuals. Overall study findings and caveats: Sharing across four donors was highest in naive CD4 (around 5%) and lowest in memory CD8 (about 0.4%). Depth of sequencing was expected to influence donor clonotype sharing.

Germline V CDR1 and CDR2: SNHLY, FYNNEI. Deletions cut 2 bases from V and 4 bases from J, with 8 bases between. The CDR3 consists of 13 residues. An assay was performed, and its level was deep. Assay: immunoSEQ multiplex PCR; the TCRdb copy retains only in-frame clones and omits some. The repertoire has around 1.1 million clones, approximately 80% of them found once; the top ten carry about 0.89%. The source of this sequence is a man younger than 30 in good health. Some clones in this sample may be carry-over from other donors' samples. The sample taken for sequencing was memory CD4+ T cells from PBMCs. The subset: CD45RA-negative fraction. V and J are TRBV2 and TRBJ2-5; no clear D gene. The chain's CDR3 is CASSEYPGETQYF. The CDR3, as DNA: TGTGCCAGCAGTGAATATCCAGGAGAGACCCAGTACTTC.